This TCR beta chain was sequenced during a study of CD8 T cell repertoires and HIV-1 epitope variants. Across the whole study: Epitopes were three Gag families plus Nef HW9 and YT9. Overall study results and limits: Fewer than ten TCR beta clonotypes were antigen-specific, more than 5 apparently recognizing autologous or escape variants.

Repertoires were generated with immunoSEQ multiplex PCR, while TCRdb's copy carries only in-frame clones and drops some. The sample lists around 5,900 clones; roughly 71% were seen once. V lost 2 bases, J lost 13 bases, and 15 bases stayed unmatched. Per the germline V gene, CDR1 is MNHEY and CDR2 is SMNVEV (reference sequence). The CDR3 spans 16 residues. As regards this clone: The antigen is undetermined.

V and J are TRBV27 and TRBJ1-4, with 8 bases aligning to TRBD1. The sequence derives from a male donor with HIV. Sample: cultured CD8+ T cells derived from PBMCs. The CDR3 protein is CASSLVGQGKGVTLFF. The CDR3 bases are TGTGCCAGCAGTTTAGTTGGACAGGGAAAGGGGGTAACACTGTTTTTT.